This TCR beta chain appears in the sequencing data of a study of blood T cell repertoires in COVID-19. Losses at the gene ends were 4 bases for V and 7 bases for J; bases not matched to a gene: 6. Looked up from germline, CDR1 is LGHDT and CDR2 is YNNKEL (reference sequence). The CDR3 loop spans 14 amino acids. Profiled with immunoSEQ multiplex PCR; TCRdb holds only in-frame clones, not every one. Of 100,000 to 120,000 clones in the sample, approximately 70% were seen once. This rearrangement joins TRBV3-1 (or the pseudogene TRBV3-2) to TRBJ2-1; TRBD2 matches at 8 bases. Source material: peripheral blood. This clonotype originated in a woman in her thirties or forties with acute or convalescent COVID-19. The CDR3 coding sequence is TGTGCCAGCAGCCCCGGGGGGGTATCAAATGAGCAGTTCTTC. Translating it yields CASSPGGVSNEQFF.